A single T cell receptor (beta chain) is shown here with its context. Its specificity is unknown. A heparinised blood draw that averaged approximately 120 mL was obtained once from each donor. The data stem from a study of beta chain features in type 1 diabetes. Overall study results and limits: The study found that naive, central memory and Treg TCRB repertoires appeared more similar in patients than in healthy donors.

Trimming removed 5 bases from V and 0 bases from J, with 11 bases in between. The CDR3 sequence is 15 residues long. Germline CDR1 and CDR2: MNHNY and SVGAGI (reference sequence). The isolated RNA, all of it, was reverse transcribed, so expressed TCRB transcripts were what got sequenced. Method: immunoSEQ multiplex PCR; TCRdb's copy keeps in-frame clones and lacks some. Altogether 250,000 to 400,000 clones are present, around 15% being singletons, with the ten largest covering around 7%. What was sequenced was central memory CD4+ T cells from blood. The TCR comes from a man younger than 45 in good health. The rearrangement joins TRBV6-6 to TRBJ2-1; no clear D. The CDR3 DNA is TGTGCCAGCAGTCCTAGACGAAGCTCCTACAATGAGCAGTTCTTC. It encodes CASSPRRSSYNEQFF.